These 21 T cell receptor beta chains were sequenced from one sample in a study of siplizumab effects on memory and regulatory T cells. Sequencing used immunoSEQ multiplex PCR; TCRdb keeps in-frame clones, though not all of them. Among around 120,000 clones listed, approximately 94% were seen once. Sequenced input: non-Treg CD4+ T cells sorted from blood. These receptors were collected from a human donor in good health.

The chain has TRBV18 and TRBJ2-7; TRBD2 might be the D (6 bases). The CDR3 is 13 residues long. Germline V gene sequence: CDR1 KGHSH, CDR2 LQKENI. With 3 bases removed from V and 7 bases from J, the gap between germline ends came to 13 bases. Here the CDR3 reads CASSPSRAGEQYF. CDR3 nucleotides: TGTGCCAGCTCACCCTCAAGGGCGGGGGAGCAGTACTTC.

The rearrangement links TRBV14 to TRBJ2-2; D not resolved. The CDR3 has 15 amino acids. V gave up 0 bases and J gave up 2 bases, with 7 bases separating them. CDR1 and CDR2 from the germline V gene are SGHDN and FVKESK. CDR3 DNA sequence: TGTGCCAGCAGCCAAGATTCGGGTAACACCGGGGAGCTGTTTTTT. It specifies CASSQDSGNTGELFF.

The CDR3 nucleotides are TGTGCCAGCAGACAGGGTTTGGAAAAACTGTTTTTT. Translated: CASRQGLEKLFF. The rearrangement uses TRBV6-5 and TRBJ1-4, with TRBD1 as a possible D gene (6 bases). The germline CDR1 and CDR2 sequences are MNHEY and SVGAGI. The V and J ends lost 6 bases and 8 bases respectively, with 10 bases between them. The CDR3 loop spans 12 amino acids.

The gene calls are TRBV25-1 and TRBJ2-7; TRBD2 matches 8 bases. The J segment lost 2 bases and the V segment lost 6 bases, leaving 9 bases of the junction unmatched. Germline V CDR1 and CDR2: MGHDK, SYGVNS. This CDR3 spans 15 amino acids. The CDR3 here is CASSTKREIPYEQYF. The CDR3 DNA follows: TGTGCCAGCAGCACCAAGCGGGAGATCCCCTACGAGCAGTACTTC.

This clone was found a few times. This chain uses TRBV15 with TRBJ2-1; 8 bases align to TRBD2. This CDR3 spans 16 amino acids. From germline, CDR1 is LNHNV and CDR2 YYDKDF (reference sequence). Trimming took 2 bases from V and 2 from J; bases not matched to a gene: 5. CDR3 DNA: TGTGCCACCAGCAGAAGGGGGACTAGAACCTACAATGAGCAGTTCTTC. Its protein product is CATSRRGTRTYNEQFF.

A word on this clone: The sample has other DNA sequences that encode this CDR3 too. CDR3 DNA sequence: TGCGCCAGCAGCTCTTCTCCGGGGCAGGCGTCCTATAATTCACCCCTCCACTTT. Protein sequence: CASSSSPGQASYNSPLHF. The chain combines TRBV5-1 with TRBJ1-6; a weak D match, TRBD1 (5 bases). This CDR3 is built from 18 residues. CDR1 and CDR2 (germline): SGHRS, YFSETQ. The V gene lost 3 bases and the J gene lost 1 base, with 17 bases spanning the gap.

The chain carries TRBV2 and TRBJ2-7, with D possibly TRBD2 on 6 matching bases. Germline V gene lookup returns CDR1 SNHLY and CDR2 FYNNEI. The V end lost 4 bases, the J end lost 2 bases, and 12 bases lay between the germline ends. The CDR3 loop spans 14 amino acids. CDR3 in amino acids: CASSGEVGAYEQYF. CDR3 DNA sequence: TGTGCCAGCAGTGGGGAGGTGGGGGCCTACGAGCAGTACTTC.

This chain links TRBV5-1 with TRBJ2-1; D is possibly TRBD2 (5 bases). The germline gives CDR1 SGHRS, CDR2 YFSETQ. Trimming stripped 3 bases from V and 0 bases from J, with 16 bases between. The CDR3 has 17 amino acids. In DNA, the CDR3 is TGCGCCAGCAGCTCCAGCCCCCAGCGGAGCTCCTACAATGAGCAGTTCTTC. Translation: CASSSSPQRSSYNEQFF.

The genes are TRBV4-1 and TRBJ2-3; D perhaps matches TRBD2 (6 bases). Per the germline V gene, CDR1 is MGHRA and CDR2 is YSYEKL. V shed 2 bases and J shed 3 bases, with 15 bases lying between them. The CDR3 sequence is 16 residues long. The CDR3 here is CASSQPTKGGTDTQYF. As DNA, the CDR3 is TGCGCCAGCAGCCAACCGACAAAGGGAGGTACAGATACGCAGTATTTT.

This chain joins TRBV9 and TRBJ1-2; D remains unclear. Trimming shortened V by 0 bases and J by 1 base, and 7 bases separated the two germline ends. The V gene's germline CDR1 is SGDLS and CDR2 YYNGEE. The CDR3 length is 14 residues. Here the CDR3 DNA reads TGTGCCAGCAGCGTAGCTGGCAGTAACTATGGCTACACCTTC. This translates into CASSVAGSNYGYTF.

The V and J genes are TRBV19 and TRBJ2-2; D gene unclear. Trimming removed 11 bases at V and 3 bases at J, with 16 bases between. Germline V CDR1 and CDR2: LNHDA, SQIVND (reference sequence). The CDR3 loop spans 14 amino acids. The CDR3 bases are TGTGCCGGCCAGCGAGCCATATACACCGGGGAGCTGTTTTTT. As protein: CAGQRAIYTGELFF.

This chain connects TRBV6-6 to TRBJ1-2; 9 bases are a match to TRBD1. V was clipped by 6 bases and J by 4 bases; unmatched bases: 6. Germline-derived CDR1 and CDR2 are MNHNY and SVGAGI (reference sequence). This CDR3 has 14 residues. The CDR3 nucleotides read TGTGCCAGCAGAACTGGACAGGGGAGCTATGGCTACACCTTC. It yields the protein CASRTGQGSYGYTF.

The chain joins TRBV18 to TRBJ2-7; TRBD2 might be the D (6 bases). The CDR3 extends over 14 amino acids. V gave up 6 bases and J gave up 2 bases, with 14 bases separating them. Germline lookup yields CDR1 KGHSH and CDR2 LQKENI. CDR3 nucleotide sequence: TGTGCCAGCTCTGTGGGGGGATTTACCTACGAGCAGTACTTC. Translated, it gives CASSVGGFTYEQYF.

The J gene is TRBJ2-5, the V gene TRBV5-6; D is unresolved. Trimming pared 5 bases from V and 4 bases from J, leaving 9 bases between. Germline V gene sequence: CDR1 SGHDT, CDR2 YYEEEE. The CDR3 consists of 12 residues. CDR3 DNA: TGTGCCAGCAGTAGGCTCCTAGAGACCCAGTACTTC. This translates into CASSRLLETQYF.

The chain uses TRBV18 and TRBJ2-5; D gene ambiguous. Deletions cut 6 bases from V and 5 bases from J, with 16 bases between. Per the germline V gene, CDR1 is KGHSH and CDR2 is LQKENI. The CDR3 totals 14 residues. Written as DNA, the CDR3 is TGTGCCAGCTCCGTAAACCCCGATCCGGAGACCCAGTACTTC. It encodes CASSVNPDPETQYF. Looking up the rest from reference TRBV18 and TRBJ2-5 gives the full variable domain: NAGVMQNPRHLVRRRGQEARLRCSPMKGHSHVYWYRQLPEEGLKFMVYLQKENIIDESGMPKERFSAEFPKEGPSILRIQQVVRGDSAAYFCASSVNPDPETQYFGPGTRLLVL.

CDR3 in DNA: TGTGCCAGCAGCTTAGATGAAGGGGCGACAACGAACACCGGGGAGCTGTTTTTT. Residues: CASSLDEGATTNTGELFF. V gene TRBV11-3 combines with J gene TRBJ2-2; D is perhaps TRBD1 (5 bases). Trimming left V 0 bases short and J 0 bases short, with 14 bases between. Germline CDR1 and CDR2: SGHNT and YENEEA. CDR3 size: 18 residues. The full variable domain, completed using reference TRBV11-3 and TRBJ2-2, is EAGVVQSPRYKIIEKKQPVAFWCNPISGHNTLYWYLQNLGQGPELLIRYENEEAVDDSQLPKDRFSAERLKGVDSTLKIQPAELGDSAVYLCASSLDEGATTNTGELFFGEGSRLTVL.

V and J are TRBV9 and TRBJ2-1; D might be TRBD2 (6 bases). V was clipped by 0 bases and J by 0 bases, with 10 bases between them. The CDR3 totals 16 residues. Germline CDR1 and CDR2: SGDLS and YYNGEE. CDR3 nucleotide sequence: TGTGCCAGCAGCGTAGCTGGGGGGAGCTCCTACAATGAGCAGTTCTTC. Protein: CASSVAGGSSYNEQFF.

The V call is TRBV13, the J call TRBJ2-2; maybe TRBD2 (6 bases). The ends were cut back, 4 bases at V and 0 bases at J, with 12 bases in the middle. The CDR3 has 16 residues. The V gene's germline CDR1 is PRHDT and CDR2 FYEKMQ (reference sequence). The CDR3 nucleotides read TGTGCCAGCAGCTCTTCCCGGACTACGAACACCGGGGAGCTGTTTTTT. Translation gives CASSSSRTTNTGELFF.

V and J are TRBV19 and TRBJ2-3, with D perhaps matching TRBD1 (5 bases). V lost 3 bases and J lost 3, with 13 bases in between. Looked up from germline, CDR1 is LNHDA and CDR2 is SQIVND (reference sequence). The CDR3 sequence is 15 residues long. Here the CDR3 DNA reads TGTGCCAGTAGTATCCAGGGCGGTTTGACAGATACGCAGTATTTT. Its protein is CASSIQGGLTDTQYF.

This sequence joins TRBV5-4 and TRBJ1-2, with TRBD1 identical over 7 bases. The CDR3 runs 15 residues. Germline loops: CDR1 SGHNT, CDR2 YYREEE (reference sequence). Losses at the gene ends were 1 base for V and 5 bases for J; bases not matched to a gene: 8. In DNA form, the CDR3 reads TGTGCCAGCAGCTTGTCCCCAGGGGGACAGTATGGCTACACCTTC. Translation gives CASSLSPGGQYGYTF.

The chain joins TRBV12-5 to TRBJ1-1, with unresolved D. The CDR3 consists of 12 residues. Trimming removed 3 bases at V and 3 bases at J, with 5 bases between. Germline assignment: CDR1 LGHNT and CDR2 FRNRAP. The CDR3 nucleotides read TGTGCTAGTGGTTTCGGTCACACTGAAGCTTTCTTT. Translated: CASGFGHTEAFF.